One and the same sample provided the 20 T cell receptor beta chains below, sequenced in a study of blood T cell repertoires in COVID-19. Clones were read by immunoSEQ multiplex PCR, and TCRdb kept only the in-frame ones, dropping some. The table has roughly 170,000 clones, around four fifths seen once. The sequenced sample consisted of PBMCs or T cells enriched from blood (not recorded which). These receptors all come from a woman aged 45 to 65 who had recovered from COVID-19.

CDR3 in DNA: TGTGGCTACACAGGCTCCTACAATGAGCAGTTCTTC. This gives the protein CGYTGSYNEQFF. V gene TRBV28 combines with J gene TRBJ2-1; D may be TRBD1 (5 bases). Germline V gives CDR1 MDHEN, CDR2 SYDVKM. This CDR3 is built from 12 residues. The full variable domain, rest sourced from reference TRBV28 and TRBJ2-1, is DVKVTQSSRYLVKRTGEKVFLECVQDMDHENMFWYRQDPGLGLRLIYFSYDVKMKEKGDIPEGYSVSREKKERFSLILESASTNQTSMYLCGYTGSYNEQFFGPGTRLTVL.

J is TRBJ1-5 and V is TRBV19; 8 bases line up with TRBD1. Germline CDR1 is LNHDA and CDR2 is SQIVND (reference sequence). The CDR3 sequence is 19 residues long. V dropped 2 bases and J dropped 0; count of bases not matched to a gene: 12. CDR3 bases: TGTGCCAGTAGTATACCGGACAGGGATATGGGGTTTAGCAATCAGCCCCAGCATTTT. This gives the protein CASSIPDRDMGFSNQPQHF.

The chain carries TRBV3-1 (or the pseudogene TRBV3-2) and TRBJ1-2, with D perhaps matching TRBD1 (6 bases). V gave up 2 bases and J gave up 9 bases, with 10 bases separating them. This CDR3 spans 12 amino acids. Germline values: CDR1 LGHDT, CDR2 YNNKEL (reference sequence). The CDR3 reads CASSQIRGSYTF. The CDR3 DNA is TGTGCCAGCAGCCAAATCAGGGGTAGCTACACCTTC.

The rearrangement links TRBV6-9 to TRBJ1-2; the D gene is possibly TRBD1 (5 bases). Germline CDR1 MNHGY, CDR2 SVAAGI. Trimming shortened V by 3 bases and J by 4 bases, and 15 bases separated the two germline ends. The CDR3 length is 15 residues. CDR3 residues: CASSYRNPTAYGYTF. The DNA for the CDR3 is TGTGCCAGCAGTTACAGAAATCCGACAGCCTATGGCTACACCTTC.

This clone was counted once. The V call is TRBV6-5, the J call TRBJ1-1; TRBD1 is a possible D gene (5 bases). CDR1 is MNHEY and CDR2 is SVGAGI in the germline V gene. V was shortened by 3 bases and J by 3 bases, with 14 bases between the two germline ends. This CDR3 comprises 15 residues. The CDR3 loop reads CASSYSATEDTEAFF. In DNA form, the CDR3 reads TGTGCCAGCAGTTATTCTGCGACAGAGGACACTGAAGCTTTCTTT.

The rearrangement uses TRBV30 and TRBJ1-1, with TRBD1 matching 7 bases. Germline CDR1 reads GTSNPN; CDR2 reads SVGIG (reference sequence). V dropped 0 bases and J dropped 2; count of bases not matched to a gene: 3. The CDR3 extends over 14 amino acids. CDR3 region: CAWSVGTVNTEAFF. In DNA, the CDR3 is TGTGCCTGGAGTGTAGGGACAGTTAACACTGAAGCTTTCTTT.

This clone was found a few times. This CDR3 is CASVRGRTEAFF. The CDR3 nucleotides read TGTGCCTCTGTCAGGGGAAGGACTGAAGCTTTCTTT. V is TRBV30 and J is TRBJ1-1; D is perhaps TRBD1 (6 bases). The V end was cut by 7 bases, the J end by 5 bases, with 14 bases between. Germline CDR1 reads GTSNPN; CDR2 reads SVGIG (reference sequence). There are 12 residues in the CDR3.

V and J are TRBV5-1 and TRBJ1-2; 7 bases align to TRBD1. This CDR3 contains 15 residues. The V and J ends lost 4 bases and 8 bases, in that order; junction bases with no gene match: 14. Germline lookup yields CDR1 SGHRS and CDR2 YFSETQ. CDR3 residues: CASSLTRTGSEGYTF. CDR3 bases: TGCGCCAGCAGCCTAACCCGGACAGGTTCGGAAGGCTACACCTTC.

A few counts support this clone. This chain connects TRBV11-3 to TRBJ2-1, with 8 bases that match TRBD2. CDR3 length: 14 residues. With V trimmed by 5 bases and J by 9 bases, 9 bases remained unmatched. Germline V CDR1 and CDR2: SGHNT, YENEEA. DNA for the CDR3: TGTGCCAGCAGCCCAGGGACTAGAACGGGTGAGCAGTTCTTC. This sequence encodes CASSPGTRTGEQFF.

This sequence joins TRBV6-5 and TRBJ2-5; 7 bases map to TRBD2. In germline, CDR1 is MNHEY, CDR2 SVGAGI. Germline trimming cut 6 bases from V and 8 bases from J; bases unmatched to any gene: 9. CDR3 length: 13 residues. The CDR3 spells CASSRGVKKTQYF. The CDR3 bases are TGTGCCAGCAGCCGGGGGGTCAAGAAAACCCAGTACTTC.

The chain employs TRBV3-1 (or the pseudogene TRBV3-2) and TRBJ2-2; 9 nucleotides agree with TRBD2. V was pared by 3 bases and J by 2 bases, with 7 bases of the junction left unmatched. This CDR3 comprises 17 residues. Per the germline V gene, CDR1 is LGHDT and CDR2 is YNNKEL (reference sequence). CDR3 loop: CASSHLASGENTGELFF. CDR3 in DNA: TGTGCCAGCAGCCACCTCGCTAGCGGGGAAAACACCGGGGAGCTGTTTTTT.

The J gene is TRBJ1-4, the V gene TRBV5-1, with a possible D match to TRBD1 (6 bases). Per germline, CDR1 SGHRS and CDR2 YFSETQ. This CDR3 region has 14 residues. V gave up 6 bases and J gave up 5 bases, with 14 bases separating them. The CDR3 spells CASTDGTGNEKLFF. DNA for the CDR3: TGCGCCAGCACCGACGGAACAGGGAATGAAAAACTGTTTTTT.

V is TRBV25-1 and J is TRBJ2-1; D may be TRBD2 (6 bases). The CDR3 spans 15 residues. Germline values: CDR1 MGHDK, CDR2 SYGVNS. Between the trimmed V and J ends, which lost 3 bases and 7 bases, there was a span of 16 bases. CDR3 DNA sequence: TGTGCCAGCAGTGATGCTTCAGGGACTGAGAATGAGCAGTTCTTC. This sequence encodes CASSDASGTENEQFF.

The chain links TRBV6-5 to TRBJ1-6, with 8 bases matching TRBD1. Trimming took 2 bases from V and 7 from J; bases not matched to a gene: 7. The CDR3 is 16 amino acids. Germline V gene sequence: CDR1 MNHEY, CDR2 SVGAGI. The CDR3 loop is CASSYPQGARNSPLHF. The CDR3 DNA reads TGTGCCAGCAGTTACCCCCAGGGGGCAAGGAATTCACCCCTCCACTTT.

This chain connects TRBV18 to TRBJ1-1, with D unclear. Germline V CDR1 and CDR2: KGHSH, LQKENI. The CDR3 runs 16 residues. The ends were cut back, 3 bases at V and 0 bases at J, with 14 bases in the middle. The CDR3 sequence is CASSPPSTSMNTEAFF. The CDR3 DNA follows: TGTGCCAGCTCACCGCCCTCCACTTCCATGAACACTGAAGCTTTCTTT. The whole variable domain, filled in from reference TRBV18 and TRBJ1-1, reads NAGVMQNPRHLVRRRGQEARLRCSPMKGHSHVYWYRQLPEEGLKFMVYLQKENIIDESGMPKERFSAEFPKEGPSILRIQQVVRGDSAAYFCASSPPSTSMNTEAFFGQGTRLTVV.

The chain employs TRBV5-8 and TRBJ1-2, with a tentative D call TRBD1 (6 bases). This CDR3 has 19 residues. CDR1 is SGHTS and CDR2 is YDEGEE in the germline V gene. V was pared by 0 bases and J by 2 bases, with 23 bases between. CDR3 protein: CASSLGIRPRGTVNYGYTF. CDR3 coding DNA: TGTGCCAGCAGCTTGGGGATTCGACCAAGGGGGACGGTAAACTATGGCTACACCTTC.

The V call is TRBV30, the J call TRBJ1-4; possibly TRBD1 for D (6 bases). Germline V gene data show CDR1 as GTSNPN and CDR2 as SVGIG (reference sequence). The CDR3 totals 13 residues. Trimming pared 1 base from V and 8 bases from J, leaving 11 bases between. DNA of the CDR3: TGTGCCTGGAGTGCACAGGGAGTGGAAAAACTGTTTTTT. Encoded protein: CAWSAQGVEKLFF.

The V call is TRBV19, the J call TRBJ2-7; TRBD1 is a possible D gene (5 bases). Deletions cut 2 bases from V and 3 bases from J, with 11 bases between. CDR1 LNHDA and CDR2 SQIVND come from the germline V gene (reference sequence). This CDR3 region has 14 residues. This CDR3 is CASSIPKGFYEQYV. CDR3 coding DNA: TGTGCCAGTAGTATACCAAAGGGGTTCTACGAGCAGTACGTC.

The chain carries TRBV6-1 and TRBJ1-1; 8 nucleotides match TRBD1. Germline assignment: CDR1 MNHNS and CDR2 SASEGT. V lost 0 bases and J lost 11; bases outside the gene matches: 5. This CDR3 comprises 13 residues. CDR3 nucleotide sequence: TGTGCCAGCAGTGAAGCCCCGGACAGGGTGGCTTTCTTT. It codes for CASSEAPDRVAFF.

V is TRBV19 and J is TRBJ1-4; a weak D match, TRBD1 (6 bases). V lost 7 bases, J lost 7 bases, and 10 bases lay in between. The CDR3 contains 12 residues. Germline CDR1 is LNHDA and CDR2 is SQIVND (reference sequence). The CDR3 coding sequence is TGTGCCAGTAACAGGGTCGGTGAAAAACTGTTTTTT. Its protein is CASNRVGEKLFF.